The source of this T cell receptor (beta chain) is a study of T cells in Graves' hyperthyroidism and ophthalmopathy. Germline CDR1 and CDR2: KGHDR and SFDVKD. Trimming took 5 bases from V and 5 from J, leaving 16 bases between them. There are 15 residues in the CDR3. Diagnoses were established using clinical symptoms, serum thyroxine and TRAb, thyroid ultrasound and orbital computed tomography. The investigators amplified TCR beta CDR3 regions from RNA transcripts. The primer set for the first-round RT-PCR of the TCR CDR3 was HTBI. Using its own MiXCR run on the multiplex PCR reads, TCRdb lists one record per CDR3 protein. The sample carries under 400,000 distinct CDR3 sequences, around a sixth recorded once.

The rearrangement links TRBV24-1 to TRBJ2-3; D possibly corresponds to TRBD2 (6 bases). Sample: blood. The TCR was taken from a man under 40 with Graves' hyperthyroidism. CDR3: CATSGSSVERDTQYF. CDR3 DNA sequence: TGTGCCACCAGTGGTTCTAGCGTCGAGCGAGATACGCAGTATTTT.